Presented here are 27 T cell receptor beta chains from one specimen sequenced in a study of T cell responses to AZD1222 COVID-19 vaccine (dated by TCRdb to the early 2020s). The label giving this sample's time point can be read as: about 28 days (+/-7) after the second vaccine dose. The library was obtained by the immunoSEQ multiplex PCR assay. Here the immuneACCESS table is served through TCRdb, limited to in-frame sequences with V and J called. Missing clones are a known gap in these copies; in checked studies unresolved V genes cover under half, and the rest lacks a known reason. For this sample there are about 140,000 clones; roughly 92% appear just once. About 4.1% of the sample lies in the top ten. Sequencing used peripheral blood, obtained 28 days after the second AZD1222 dose. The receptors were sampled from an adult who received the AZD1222 COVID-19 vaccine.

This chain links TRBV7-6 with TRBJ2-7; TRBD1 is a possible D gene (6 bases). The V and J ends lost 5 bases and 3 bases respectively, with 14 bases between them. The CDR3 has 14 amino acids. Germline loops: CDR1 SGHVS, CDR2 FNYEAQ. The CDR3: CASSPNPGVYEQYF. DNA of the CDR3: TGTGCCAGCAGCCCGAACCCAGGGGTCTACGAGCAGTACTTC.

V gene TRBV3-1 (or the pseudogene TRBV3-2) combines with J gene TRBJ1-2, with D tentatively TRBD1 (5 bases). The CDR3 contains 14 residues. The germline CDR1 and CDR2 sequences are LGHDT and YNNKEL (reference sequence). V lost 4 bases, J lost 3 bases, and 12 bases lay in between. CDR3 coding DNA: TGTGCCAGCAGCCTCCTGCGGGGCTACTATGGCTACACCTTC. This sequence encodes CASSLLRGYYGYTF.

V usage is TRBV4-1 and J usage is TRBJ1-3; D uncertain. The germline gives CDR1 MGHRA, CDR2 YSYEKL. This CDR3 has 17 amino acids. The V and J ends lost 1 base and 2 bases respectively, with 15 bases between them. This CDR3 is CASSQGQARGAGNTIYF. The CDR3 DNA reads TGCGCCAGCAGCCAAGGGCAGGCCCGGGGAGCTGGAAACACCATATATTTT.

The CDR3, as DNA: TGCAGCGTTGAAGTGTGGACAGGGGATGGGAACGAGCAGTACTTC. Its protein product is CSVEVWTGDGNEQYF. The chain employs TRBV29-1 and TRBJ2-7; TRBD1 agrees at 9 bases. This CDR3 comprises 15 residues. Germline V gene sequence: CDR1 SQVTM, CDR2 ANQGSEA. V trimming: 1 base; J trimming: 5 bases; junction bases outside the gene matches: 9.

The chain recombines TRBV10-1 with TRBJ1-1; 8 positions agree with TRBD1. From germline, CDR1 is WNHNN and CDR2 SYGVQD (reference sequence). This CDR3 has 13 residues. V lost 11 bases and J lost 5; bases outside the gene matches: 10. The CDR3 here is CAVISGGRTEAFF. CDR3 DNA sequence: TGCGCCGTTATTTCAGGGGGCCGAACTGAAGCTTTCTTT.

This clone is a singleton in its sample. The chain joins TRBV5-1 to TRBJ1-6; 7 nucleotides line up with TRBD1. The CDR3 totals 18 residues. Per germline, CDR1 SGHRS and CDR2 YFSETQ. Trimming removed 4 bases from V and 7 bases from J; junction bases left unmatched: 17. DNA for the CDR3: TGCGCCAGCAGCCCTGGGGACAGCCAGGCGGGGAGGAATTCACCCCTCCACTTT. It codes for CASSPGDSQAGRNSPLHF.

The V gene is TRBV12-3 or TRBV12-4, the J gene TRBJ1-5; D is possibly TRBD1 (6 bases). V was shortened by 5 bases and J by 4 bases, with 9 bases between the two germline ends. This CDR3 comprises 13 residues. CDR3 nucleotide sequence: TGTGCCAGCAGTCTGGGACAAAATCAGCCCCAGCATTTT. The encoded protein is CASSLGQNQPQHF.

The chain combines TRBV7-2 with TRBJ1-3; perhaps TRBD1 as D (6 bases). The CDR3 spans 18 residues. Trimming removed 2 bases at V and 0 bases at J, with 17 bases between. In germline, CDR1 is SGHTA, CDR2 FQGNSA. CDR3 sequence: CASSLPLKGGSSGNTIYF. DNA of the CDR3: TGTGCCAGCAGCTTACCCCTGAAAGGGGGTAGCTCTGGAAACACCATATATTTT.

For the CDR3, the DNA is TGTGCCAGCAGCGTAGCAGGCACGAACACTGAAGCTTTCTTT. Translated: CASSVAGTNTEAFF. V and J are TRBV9 and TRBJ1-1, with no clear D. Germline values: CDR1 SGDLS, CDR2 YYNGEE. This CDR3 spans 14 amino acids. V lost 0 bases and J 1 base, leaving 7 bases between the germline ends.

This chain links TRBV5-1 with TRBJ2-2; TRBD1 might be the D (5 bases). The V gene lost 0 bases and the J gene lost 4 bases, with 10 bases spanning the gap. Germline V gene sequence: CDR1 SGHRS, CDR2 YFSETQ. This CDR3 is built from 15 residues. This CDR3 is CASSLAQGSTGELFF. The CDR3, as DNA: TGCGCCAGCAGCTTGGCCCAGGGCAGCACCGGGGAGCTGTTTTTT.

This clone has a single count. This chain joins TRBV6-6 and TRBJ1-4; D remains unclear. The germline gives CDR1 MNHNY, CDR2 SVGAGI (reference sequence). The CDR3 totals 15 residues. With 5 bases removed from V and 0 bases from J, the gap between germline ends came to 10 bases. The CDR3 loop is CASSRWEATNEKLFF. The DNA of the CDR3 is TGTGCCAGCAGTCGCTGGGAAGCAACTAATGAAAAACTGTTTTTT.

This clone came up once. The chain recombines TRBV5-5 with TRBJ2-1, with D possibly called TRBD1 or TRBD2 (5 bases each). The V end lost 0 bases, the J end lost 7 bases, and 17 bases lay between the germline ends. Germline V CDR1 and CDR2: SGHKS, YYEKEE (reference sequence). CDR3 length: 16 amino acids. CDR3 loop: CASSLGPQKRGNEQFF. The CDR3 region has the DNA TGTGCCAGCAGCTTGGGACCACAAAAGAGGGGAAATGAGCAGTTCTTC.

The rearrangement joins TRBV24-1 to TRBJ2-1; the D is unclear. Trimming took off 6 bases at V and 2 bases at J, with 10 bases between the two ends. Germline V gene sequence: CDR1 KGHDR, CDR2 SFDVKD. The CDR3 totals 14 residues. CDR3 coding DNA: TGTGCCACCAGTAAAGGTATGGCCTACAATGAGCAGTTCTTC. It yields the protein CATSKGMAYNEQFF.

This chain links TRBV7-9 with TRBJ2-2, with D possibly being TRBD2 (5 bases). V was pared by 1 base and J by 7 bases, with 10 bases between. The CDR3 is 14 residues long. From germline, CDR1 is SEHNR and CDR2 FQNEAQ (reference sequence). The CDR3 protein is CASSLGGLGGELFF. CDR3 bases: TGTGCCAGCAGCTTAGGAGGGCTCGGCGGGGAGCTGTTTTTT. The whole variable domain, filled in from reference TRBV7-9 and TRBJ2-2, reads DTGVSQNPRHKITKRGQNVTFRCDPISEHNRLYWYRQTLGQGPEFLTYFQNEAQLEKSRLLSDRFSAERPKGSFSTLEIQRTEQGDSAMYLCASSLGGLGGELFFGEGSRLTVL.

The chain recombines TRBV4-3 with TRBJ2-5, with D hard to call. This CDR3 has 14 amino acids. V was clipped by 1 base and J by 4 bases, with 10 bases between them. The germline CDR1 and CDR2 sequences are LGHNA and YSLEER. CDR3 bases: TGCGCCAGCAGCCAAGGAAGGTCGTTAGAGACCCAGTACTTC. This codes for CASSQGRSLETQYF.

The rearrangement links TRBV18 to TRBJ1-2; weak D call: TRBD1 (5 bases). In germline, CDR1 is KGHSH, CDR2 LQKENI. The CDR3 extends over 15 amino acids. The V and J ends lost 6 bases and 5 bases respectively, with 19 bases between them. CDR3 nucleotides: TGTGCCAGCTCCCCCAAGGAGACAGCCGTATATGGCTACACCTTC. It encodes CASSPKETAVYGYTF.

V is TRBV3-1 (or the pseudogene TRBV3-2) and J is TRBJ2-7, with D hard to call. The germline V and J ends were trimmed by 6 bases and 3 bases, with 12 bases remaining between them. CDR3 length: 13 amino acids. Germline assignment: CDR1 LGHDT and CDR2 YNNKEL (reference sequence). CDR3 sequence reads: CASSPDWGYEQYF. CDR3 DNA sequence: TGTGCCAGCAGTCCAGATTGGGGCTACGAGCAGTACTTC.

The rearrangement links TRBV3-1 (or the pseudogene TRBV3-2) to TRBJ1-2; D may be TRBD1 (5 bases). Trimming cost V 2 bases and J 5 bases, with 9 bases left between them. This CDR3 is 13 amino acids long. The V gene's germline CDR1 is LGHDT and CDR2 YNNKEL (reference sequence). The CDR3, as DNA: TGTGCCAGCAGCCAACCCCGGGGGTATGGCTACACCTTC. Encoded protein: CASSQPRGYGYTF.

The J gene is TRBJ2-7, the V gene TRBV3-1 (or the pseudogene TRBV3-2); 9 nucleotides line up with TRBD1. CDR3 length: 14 residues. V was clipped by 4 bases and J by 7 bases; unmatched bases: 8. In germline, CDR1 is LGHDT, CDR2 YNNKEL (reference sequence). The CDR3: CASSRGQGLGEQYF. Written as DNA, the CDR3 is TGTGCCAGCAGCCGGGGACAGGGTCTAGGGGAGCAGTACTTC.

The chain carries TRBV7-9 and TRBJ1-1; no reliable D call. The CDR3 runs to 12 residues. Germline V gene data show CDR1 as SEHNR and CDR2 as FQNEAQ (reference sequence). The CDR3 region has the DNA TGTGCTGTCCGTCTAATGAACACTGAAGCTTTCTTT. The encoded protein is CAVRLMNTEAFF. Looking up the rest from reference TRBV7-9 and TRBJ1-1 gives the full variable domain: DTGVSQNPRHKITKRGQNVTFRCDPISEHNRLYWYRQTLGQGPEFLTYFQNEAQLEKSRLLSDRFSAERPKGSFSTLEIQRTEQGDSAMYLCAVRLMNTEAFFGQGTRLTVV.

The chain links TRBV6-5 to TRBJ2-3; D remains ambiguous. Germline V gene sequence: CDR1 MNHEY, CDR2 SVGAGI. The CDR3 has 13 amino acids. V lost 4 bases and J 4 bases, leaving 9 bases between the germline ends. Here the CDR3 reads CASSSDRADTQYF. DNA for the CDR3: TGTGCCAGCAGTTCCGACCGGGCAGATACGCAGTATTTT.

This clone occurred a few times. V usage is TRBV2 and J usage is TRBJ1-5; no reliable D call. Between the trimmed V and J ends, which lost 3 bases and 5 bases, there was a span of 11 bases. The CDR3 consists of 14 residues. Germline V gene lookup returns CDR1 SNHLY and CDR2 FYNNEI. CDR3 nucleotides: TGTGCCAGCAGTGAGAGAGGTGAAGATCAGCCCCAGCATTTT. Translating it yields CASSERGEDQPQHF.

The chain couples TRBV28 to TRBJ1-4, with 7 bases fitting TRBD1. V was clipped by 10 bases and J by 10 bases; unmatched bases: 12. This CDR3 contains 13 residues. Germline assignment: CDR1 MDHEN and CDR2 SYDVKM. The CDR3 DNA reads as TGTGCCACCTTTAAACAGGGGAGGCGAAAACTGTTTTTT. Translation gives CATFKQGRRKLFF.

Worth noting for this clone: This sample includes further DNA sequences coding for the same CDR3. The chain uses TRBV4-3 and TRBJ1-1; D not resolved. The V end was cut by 0 bases, the J end by 1 base, with 6 bases between. This CDR3 region has 14 residues. CDR1 is LGHNA and CDR2 is YSLEER in the germline V gene. The DNA for the CDR3 is TGCGCCAGCAGCCAAGAAATCTCGAACACTGAAGCTTTCTTT. This translates into CASSQEISNTEAFF.

The V and J genes are TRBV5-4 and TRBJ2-1, with 9 bases identical to TRBD2. Germline V CDR1 and CDR2: SGHNT, YYREEE (reference sequence). J gave up 5 bases and V 4 bases, and 10 bases lay outside the gene matches. This CDR3 is 16 amino acids long. In DNA, the CDR3 is TGTGCCAGCAGCCCGGTAGGCGGGGGGGCCGACAATGAGCAGTTCTTC. Residues: CASSPVGGGADNEQFF.

The chain is built from TRBV6-5 and TRBJ2-1; perhaps D is TRBD1 or TRBD2 (5 bases each). CDR1 MNHEY and CDR2 SVGAGI come from the germline V gene. The CDR3 consists of 15 residues. The V gene lost 7 bases and the J gene lost 9 bases, with 22 bases spanning the gap. This CDR3 is CASTGPGPPFLEQFF. In nucleotides, the CDR3 is TGTGCCAGCACAGGACCGGGACCGCCTTTTCTTGAGCAGTTCTTC.

V gene TRBV29-1 combines with J gene TRBJ1-1; a possible D gene is TRBD1 (6 bases). The CDR3 totals 13 residues. Germline values: CDR1 SQVTM, CDR2 ANQGSEA. Deletions cut 5 bases from V and 8 bases from J, with 18 bases between. CDR3 sequence (DNA): TGCAGCGTTACTACAGGGCGAACATTGGAAGCTTTCTTT. Residues: CSVTTGRTLEAFF.